This paragraph reports one TCR beta chain. What it recognizes is unknown. The CDR3 length is 12 residues. Germline V gene lookup returns CDR1 KGHSH and CDR2 LQKENI. V shed 2 bases and J shed 4 bases, with 6 bases lying between them. This specimen belongs to a study of CD8 T cells in ankylosing spondylitis. Whole-study findings and limits: There was a TCR beta motif, made of several highly homologous variants, that appeared characteristic of ankylosing spondylitis blood.

TCRdb used MiXCR to reprocess the 5' RACE reads, holding one entry per CDR3 protein. The sample consists of 200,000 to 250,000 distinct CDR3 sequences, 32% of them appearing once. The V gene is TRBV18, the J gene TRBJ2-7; D call uncertain. Sequenced material: blood, either unsorted or a sorted T cell fraction (not recorded which). The receptor was derived from a male donor with ankylosing spondylitis or in good health (not recorded which). Here the CDR3 reads CASSPMGYEQYF. CDR3 DNA: TGTGCCAGCTCACCAATGGGGTACGAGCAGTACTTC.